This T cell receptor (beta chain) is drawn from a study of blood T cell repertoires in COVID-19. Study-level background: Sample material is recorded as cDNA or gDNA derived from T cells, B-cell-depleted T cells, or PBMCs.

In the original analysis: By means of reference gene primer amplification, nucleated cell counts were estimated. Here immunoSEQ multiplex PCR was the method, and the copy in TCRdb shows in-frame clones only, minus some. V and J calls and clone size follow that table, whereas D and trimming were derived from the DNA. Seen here are roughly 200,000 clones, roughly 81% observed once, and the top ten hold about 4.9%. Trimming at V came to 4 bases and at J to 3 bases, leaving 9 bases not matched to a gene. The germline V gene encodes CDR1 SGDLS and CDR2 YYNGEE. This CDR3 is 15 amino acids long. The clonotype was recovered from a woman of 80 years or more with acute or convalescent COVID-19. The chain uses TRBV9 and TRBJ1-2, with 7 nucleotides matching TRBD1. The sample was peripheral blood. The CDR3 region has the DNA TGTGCCAGCAGCCCCCGGACAGGAGAAGACTATGGCTACACCTTC. Its translation is CASSPRTGEDYGYTF.